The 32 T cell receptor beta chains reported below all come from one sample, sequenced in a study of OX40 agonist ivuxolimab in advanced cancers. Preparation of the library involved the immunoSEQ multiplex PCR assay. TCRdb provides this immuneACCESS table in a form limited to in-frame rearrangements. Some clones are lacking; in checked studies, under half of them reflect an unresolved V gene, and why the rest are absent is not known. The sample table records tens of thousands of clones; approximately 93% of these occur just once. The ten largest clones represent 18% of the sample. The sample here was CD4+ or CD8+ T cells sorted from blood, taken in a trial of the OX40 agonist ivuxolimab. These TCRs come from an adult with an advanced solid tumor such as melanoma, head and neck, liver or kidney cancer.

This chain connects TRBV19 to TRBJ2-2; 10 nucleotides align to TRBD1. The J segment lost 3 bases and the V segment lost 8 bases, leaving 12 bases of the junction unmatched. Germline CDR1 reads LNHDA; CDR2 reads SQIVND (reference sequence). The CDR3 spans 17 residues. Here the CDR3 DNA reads TGTGCCAGTCTATGGAGAGGGGGACAGGGGTACACCGGGGAGCTGTTTTTT. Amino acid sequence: CASLWRGGQGYTGELFF.

The CDR3 nucleotides read TGTGCCAGCAGCTTGGATCTACTAGCGGGGGGCGAGGACACAGATACGCAGTATTTT. Translating gives CASSLDLLAGGEDTDTQYF. The chain employs TRBV5-8 and TRBJ2-3; TRBD2 agrees at 12 bases. The CDR3 has 19 amino acids. The V gene end was trimmed by 0 bases and the J gene end by 2 bases; junction bases not matched to a gene: 10. Per germline, CDR1 SGHTS and CDR2 YDEGEE.

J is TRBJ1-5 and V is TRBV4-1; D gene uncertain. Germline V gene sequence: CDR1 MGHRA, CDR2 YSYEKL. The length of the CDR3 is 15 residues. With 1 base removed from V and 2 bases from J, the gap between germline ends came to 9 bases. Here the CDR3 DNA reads TGCGCCAGCAGCCAAGGACCCGGAGGCAATCAGCCCCAGCATTTT. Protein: CASSQGPGGNQPQHF.

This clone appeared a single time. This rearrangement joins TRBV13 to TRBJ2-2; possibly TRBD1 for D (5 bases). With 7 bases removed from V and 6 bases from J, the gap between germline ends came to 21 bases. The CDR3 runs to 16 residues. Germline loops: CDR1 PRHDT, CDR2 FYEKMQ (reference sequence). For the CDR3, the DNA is TGTGCCAGCACTCACTGGGGCAGGGCACAGGCCGGGGAGCTGTTTTTT. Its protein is CASTHWGRAQAGELFF.

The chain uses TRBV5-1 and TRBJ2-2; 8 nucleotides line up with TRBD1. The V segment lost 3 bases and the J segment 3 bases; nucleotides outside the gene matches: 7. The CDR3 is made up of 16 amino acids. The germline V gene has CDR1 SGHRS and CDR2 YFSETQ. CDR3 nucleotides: TGCGCCAGCAGCTATGACAGGGGAGGTGACACCGGGGAGCTGTTTTTT. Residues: CASSYDRGGDTGELFF.

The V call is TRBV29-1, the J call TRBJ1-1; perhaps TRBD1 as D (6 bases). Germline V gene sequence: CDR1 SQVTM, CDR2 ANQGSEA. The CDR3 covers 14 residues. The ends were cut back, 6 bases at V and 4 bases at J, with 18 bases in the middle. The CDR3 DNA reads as TGCAGCGTCGTAGGGGGGGTCGTGGCCACTGAAGCTTTCTTT. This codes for CSVVGGVVATEAFF.

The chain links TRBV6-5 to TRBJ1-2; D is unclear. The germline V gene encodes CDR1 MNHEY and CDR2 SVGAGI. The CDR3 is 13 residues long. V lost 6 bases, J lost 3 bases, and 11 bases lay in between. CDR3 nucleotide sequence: TGTGCCAGCAGGGGAGGCCCAGACTATGGCTACACCTTC. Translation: CASRGGPDYGYTF.

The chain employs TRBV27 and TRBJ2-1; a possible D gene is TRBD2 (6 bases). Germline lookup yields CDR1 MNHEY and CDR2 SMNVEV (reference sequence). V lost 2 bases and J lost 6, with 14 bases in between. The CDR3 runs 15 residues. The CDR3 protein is CASSLGQGGFNEQFF. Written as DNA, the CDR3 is TGTGCCAGCAGTTTAGGGCAGGGAGGATTCAATGAGCAGTTCTTC.

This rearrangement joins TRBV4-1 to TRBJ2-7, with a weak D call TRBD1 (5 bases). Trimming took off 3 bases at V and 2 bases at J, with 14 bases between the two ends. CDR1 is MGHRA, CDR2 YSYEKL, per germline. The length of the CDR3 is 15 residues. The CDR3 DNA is TGCGCCAGCAGCCACGTACAGGATTTTGCCTACGAGCAGTACTTC. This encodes CASSHVQDFAYEQYF.

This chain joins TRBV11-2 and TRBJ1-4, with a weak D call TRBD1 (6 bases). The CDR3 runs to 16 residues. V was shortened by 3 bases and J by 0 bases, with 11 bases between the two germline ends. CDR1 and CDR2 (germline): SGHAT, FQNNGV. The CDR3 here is CASSFTSGATNEKLFF. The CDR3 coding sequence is TGTGCCAGCAGCTTCACTTCAGGGGCAACTAATGAAAAACTGTTTTTT.

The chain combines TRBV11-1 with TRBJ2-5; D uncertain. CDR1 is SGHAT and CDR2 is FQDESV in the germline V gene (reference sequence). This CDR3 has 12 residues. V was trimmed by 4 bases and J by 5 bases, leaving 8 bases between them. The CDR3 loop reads CASSYESETQYF. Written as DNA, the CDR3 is TGTGCCAGCAGCTACGAGTCCGAGACCCAGTACTTC.

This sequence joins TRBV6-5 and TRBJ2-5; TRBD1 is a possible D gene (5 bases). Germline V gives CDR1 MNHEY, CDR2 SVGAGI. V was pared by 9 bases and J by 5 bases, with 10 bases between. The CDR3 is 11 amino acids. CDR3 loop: CASRKGETQYF. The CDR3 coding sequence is TGTGCCAGTAGAAAGGGGGAGACCCAGTACTTC.

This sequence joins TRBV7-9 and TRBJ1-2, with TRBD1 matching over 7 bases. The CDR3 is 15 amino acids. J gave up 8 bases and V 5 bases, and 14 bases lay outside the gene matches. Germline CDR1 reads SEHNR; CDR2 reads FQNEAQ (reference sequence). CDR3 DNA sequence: TGTGCCAGCAGCCAAGATCGGGACAGAGGAGTGGGCTACACCTTC. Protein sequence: CASSQDRDRGVGYTF.

This chain's CDR3 is CASRGGVITGELFF. The CDR3 DNA is TGTGCCAGCAGGGGCGGGGTGATCACCGGGGAGCTGTTTTTT. The chain combines TRBV4-2 with TRBJ2-2; the D gene is possibly TRBD2 (6 bases). This CDR3 region has 14 residues. Trimming removed 6 bases from V and 4 bases from J, with 12 bases in between. Germline loops: CDR1 LGHNA, CDR2 YNFKEQ.

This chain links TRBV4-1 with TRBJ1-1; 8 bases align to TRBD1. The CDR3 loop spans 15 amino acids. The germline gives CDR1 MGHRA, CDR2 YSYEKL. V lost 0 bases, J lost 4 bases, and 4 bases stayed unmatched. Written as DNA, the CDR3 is TGCGCCAGCAGCCAAGAACCGGGACAGGCCACTGAAGCTTTCTTT. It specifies CASSQEPGQATEAFF.

In nucleotides, the CDR3 is TGTGCCAGTGCCAAGGGGGGGACCTACAATGAGCAGTTCTTC. Translated: CASAKGGTYNEQFF. The V call is TRBV19, the J call TRBJ2-1, with D tentatively TRBD2 (7 bases). The CDR3 loop spans 14 amino acids. Germline V CDR1 and CDR2: LNHDA, SQIVND (reference sequence). Trimming took off 8 bases at V and 2 bases at J, with 13 bases between the two ends.

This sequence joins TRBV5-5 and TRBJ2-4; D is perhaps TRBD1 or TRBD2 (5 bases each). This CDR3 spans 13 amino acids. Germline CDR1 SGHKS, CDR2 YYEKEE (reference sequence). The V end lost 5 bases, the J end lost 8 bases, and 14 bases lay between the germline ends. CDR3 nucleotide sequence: TGTGCCAGCAGGACGGGTCTGGGGGACATTCAGTACTTC. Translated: CASRTGLGDIQYF. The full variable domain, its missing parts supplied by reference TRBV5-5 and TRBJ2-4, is DAGVTQSPTHLIKTRGQQVTLRCSPISGHKSVSWYQQVLGQGPQFIFQYYEKEERGRGNFPDRFSARQFPNYSSELNVNALLLGDSALYLCASRTGLGDIQYFGAGTRLSVL.

CDR3 amino acids: CASSSRGGGGSPYEQYF. The CDR3 coding sequence is TGTGCCAGCAGCTCCCGCGGGGGCGGGGGGTCTCCCTACGAGCAGTACTTC. This chain links TRBV5-5 with TRBJ2-7; the match to TRBD2 covers 8 bases. The CDR3 length is 17 residues. Trimming took 3 bases from V and 2 from J; bases not matched to a gene: 13. Germline V gives CDR1 SGHKS, CDR2 YYEKEE (reference sequence). The full variable domain, in which reference TRBV5-5 and TRBJ2-7 provide the parts outside the CDR3, is DAGVTQSPTHLIKTRGQQVTLRCSPISGHKSVSWYQQVLGQGPQFIFQYYEKEERGRGNFPDRFSARQFPNYSSELNVNALLLGDSALYLCASSSRGGGGSPYEQYFGPGTRLTVT.

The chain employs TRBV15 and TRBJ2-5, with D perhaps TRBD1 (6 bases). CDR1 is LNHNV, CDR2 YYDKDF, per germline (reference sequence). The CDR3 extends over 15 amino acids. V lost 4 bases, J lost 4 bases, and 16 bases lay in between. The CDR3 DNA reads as TGTGCCACCAGCATCCCCGGGCAGGGGCTAGAGACCCAGTACTTC. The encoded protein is CATSIPGQGLETQYF.

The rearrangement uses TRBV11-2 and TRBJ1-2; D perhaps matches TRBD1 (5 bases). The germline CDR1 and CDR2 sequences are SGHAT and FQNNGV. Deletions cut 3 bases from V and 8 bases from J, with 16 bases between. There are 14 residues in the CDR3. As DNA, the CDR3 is TGTGCCAGCAGCTTTCCCAGGGATTTGGGGGGCTACACCTTC. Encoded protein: CASSFPRDLGGYTF. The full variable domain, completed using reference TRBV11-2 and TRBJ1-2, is EAGVAQSPRYKIIEKRQSVAFWCNPISGHATLYWYQQILGQGPKLLIQFQNNGVVDDSQLPKDRFSAERLKGVDSTLKIQPAKLEDSAVYLCASSFPRDLGGYTFGSGTRLTVV.

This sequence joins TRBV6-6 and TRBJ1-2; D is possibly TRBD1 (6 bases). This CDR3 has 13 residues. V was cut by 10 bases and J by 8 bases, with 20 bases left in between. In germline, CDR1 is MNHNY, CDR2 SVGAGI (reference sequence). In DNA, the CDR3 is TGTGCCATCCATGATGGGGGGCTTGGGGGCTACACCTTC. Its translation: CAIHDGGLGGYTF.

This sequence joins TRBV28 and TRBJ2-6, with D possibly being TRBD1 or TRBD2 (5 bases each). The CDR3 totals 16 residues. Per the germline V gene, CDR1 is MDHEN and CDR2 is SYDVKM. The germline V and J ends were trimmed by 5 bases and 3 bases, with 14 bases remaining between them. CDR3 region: CASSRDWGNGANVLTF. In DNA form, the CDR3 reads TGTGCCAGCAGTAGGGATTGGGGGAATGGGGCCAACGTCCTGACTTTC.

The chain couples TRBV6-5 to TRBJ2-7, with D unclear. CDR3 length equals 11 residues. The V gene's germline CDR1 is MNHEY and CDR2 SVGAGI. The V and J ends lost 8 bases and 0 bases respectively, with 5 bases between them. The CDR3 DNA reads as TGTGCCAGCTGGAGCTCCTACGAGCAGTACTTC. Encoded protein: CASWSSYEQYF.

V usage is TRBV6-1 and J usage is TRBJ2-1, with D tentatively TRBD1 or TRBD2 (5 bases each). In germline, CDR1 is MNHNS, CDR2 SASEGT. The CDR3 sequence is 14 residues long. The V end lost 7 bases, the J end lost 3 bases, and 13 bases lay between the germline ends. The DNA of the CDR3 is TGTGCCAGCAATTCCCGGGGCGGCTACAATGAGCAGTTCTTC. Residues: CASNSRGGYNEQFF.

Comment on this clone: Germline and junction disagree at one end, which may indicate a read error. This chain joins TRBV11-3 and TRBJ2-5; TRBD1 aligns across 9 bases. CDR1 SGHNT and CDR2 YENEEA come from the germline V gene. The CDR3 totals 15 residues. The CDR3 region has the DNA TGTGCCAGCAGCCTAGAAGGGACAGGGTCTGAGACCCAGTACTTC. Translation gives CASSLEGTGSETQYF.

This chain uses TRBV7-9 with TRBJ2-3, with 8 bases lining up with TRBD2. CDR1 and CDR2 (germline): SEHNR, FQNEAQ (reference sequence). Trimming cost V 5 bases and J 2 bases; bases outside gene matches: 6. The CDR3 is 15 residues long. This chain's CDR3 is CASSPGTRTTDTQYF. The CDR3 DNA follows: TGTGCCAGCAGCCCCGGGACTAGAACCACAGATACGCAGTATTTT. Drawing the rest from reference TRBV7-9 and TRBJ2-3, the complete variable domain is DTGVSQNPRHKITKRGQNVTFRCDPISEHNRLYWYRQTLGQGPEFLTYFQNEAQLEKSRLLSDRFSAERPKGSFSTLEIQRTEQGDSAMYLCASSPGTRTTDTQYFGPGTRLTVL.

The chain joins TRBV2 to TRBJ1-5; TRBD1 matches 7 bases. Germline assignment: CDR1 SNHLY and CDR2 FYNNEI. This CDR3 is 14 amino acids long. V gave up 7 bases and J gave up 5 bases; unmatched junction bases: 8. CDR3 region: CASNEGGPDQPQHF. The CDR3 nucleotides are TGTGCCAGCAACGAAGGGGGCCCGGATCAGCCCCAGCATTTT.

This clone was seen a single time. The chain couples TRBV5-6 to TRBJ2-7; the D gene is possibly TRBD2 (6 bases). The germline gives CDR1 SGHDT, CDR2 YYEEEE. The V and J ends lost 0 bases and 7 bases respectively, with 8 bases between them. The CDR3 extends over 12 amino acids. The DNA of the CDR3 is TGTGCCAGCAGCTTGGGGGCGGGGGAGCAGTACTTC. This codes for CASSLGAGEQYF.

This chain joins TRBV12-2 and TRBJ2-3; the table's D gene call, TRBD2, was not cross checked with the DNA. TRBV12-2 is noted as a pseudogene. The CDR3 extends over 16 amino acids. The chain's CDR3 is CASRGTSGGYTDTQYF. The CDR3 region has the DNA TGTGCAAGTCGCGGGACTAGCGGGGGGTACACAGATACGCAGTATTTT.

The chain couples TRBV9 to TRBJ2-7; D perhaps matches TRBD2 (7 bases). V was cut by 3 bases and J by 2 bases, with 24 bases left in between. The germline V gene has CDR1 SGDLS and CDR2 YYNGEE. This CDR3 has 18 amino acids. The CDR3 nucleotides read TGTGCCAGCAGCGGCCGCCCTTCGAGGGGGGGCGGTACCTACGAGCAGTACTTC. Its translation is CASSGRPSRGGGTYEQYF.

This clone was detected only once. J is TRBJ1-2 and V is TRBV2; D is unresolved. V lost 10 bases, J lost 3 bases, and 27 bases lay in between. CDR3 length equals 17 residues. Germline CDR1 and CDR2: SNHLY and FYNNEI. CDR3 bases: TGTGCCATTCCGGATGGCCAGGATCGCCATGGGGACTATGGCTACACCTTC. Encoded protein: CAIPDGQDRHGDYGYTF.

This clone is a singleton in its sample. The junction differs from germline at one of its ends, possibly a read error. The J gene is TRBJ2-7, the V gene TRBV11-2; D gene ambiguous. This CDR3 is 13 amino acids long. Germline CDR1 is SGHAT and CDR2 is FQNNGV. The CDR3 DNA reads TGTGCCAGCAGCGTAGAAGTCTTGGGCGAGCAGTACTTC. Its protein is CASSVEVLGEQYF.